One and the same sample provided the 3 T cell receptor beta chains below, sequenced in a study of control samples from healthy donors and cancer patients. Libraries were prepared by immunoSEQ multiplex PCR; TCRdb keeps only in-frame clonotypes and omits some of them. This table has around 200,000 clones, around 94% appearing once. Material: blood. The receptors stem from a man in his fifties in good health.

This chain connects TRBV5-1 to TRBJ2-1; 15 nucleotides agree with TRBD2. This CDR3 region has 16 residues. V lost 4 bases and J lost 8; bases outside the gene matches: 7. Germline CDR1 SGHRS, CDR2 YFSETQ. The CDR3 sequence is CASSAGLAGGLDEQFF. The CDR3 DNA reads as TGCGCCAGCAGCGCCGGACTAGCGGGGGGGCTCGATGAGCAGTTCTTC.

In this sample, this clone turned up once. The CDR3 is CASSLGTQGWDSPLHF. CDR3 bases: TGTGCCAGCAGCTTGGGGACCCAGGGATGGGATTCACCCCTCCACTTT. The chain carries TRBV7-9 and TRBJ1-6; TRBD1 is a possible D gene (5 bases). Trimming shortened V by 3 bases and J by 8 bases, and 17 bases separated the two germline ends. Germline CDR1 reads SEHNR; CDR2 reads FQNEAQ (reference sequence). The CDR3 length is 16 residues. The full variable domain, its missing parts supplied by reference TRBV7-9 and TRBJ1-6, is DTGVSQNPRHKITKRGQNVTFRCDPISEHNRLYWYRQTLGQGPEFLTYFQNEAQLEKSRLLSDRFSAERPKGSFSTLEIQRTEQGDSAMYLCASSLGTQGWDSPLHFGNGTRLTVT.

J is TRBJ2-7 and V is TRBV7-2, with TRBD1 matching over 8 bases. V lost 5 bases, J lost 9 bases, and 12 bases stayed unmatched. The CDR3 length is 14 residues. The V gene's germline CDR1 is SGHTA and CDR2 FQGNSA. This CDR3 is CASSPGQVRTGQYF. For the CDR3, the DNA is TGTGCCAGCAGCCCGGGACAGGTACGAACCGGGCAGTACTTC.